Listed below are T cell receptor beta chains from one sample, sequenced in a study of response to subunit inactivated influenza vaccine. One entry per CDR3 protein, called by TCRdb with MiXCR from the RT-PCR reads. The data hold 800,000 or so distinct CDR3 sequences, with 21% observed a single time. This specimen consisted of PBMCs from blood, obtained roughly 5 days after vaccination. The source is a man aged 45-60 years who received an inactivated influenza vaccine. CDR3s include the opening cysteine and the closing phenylalanine or tryptophan. The D gene is left open where the match is weak. The size entry is marked missing in some rows and otherwise reads once, few, many or a size class.

J gene: TRBJ1-5
D gene: NA
clone size: NA
V gene: TRBV20-1
CDR3 DNA: TGCAGTGCTAGTTCGGTGGGCAATCAGCCCCAGCATTTT
CDR3 protein: CSASSVGNQPQHF

J gene: TRBJ2-7
D gene: NA
clone size: NA
V gene: TRBV15
CDR3 DNA: TGTGCCACCGACGGCGGTGCGGAGCAGTACTTC
CDR3 protein: CATDGGAEQYF

J gene: TRBJ2-3
D gene: NA
clone size: many
V gene: TRBV5-1
CDR3 DNA: TGCGCCAGCAGCTTGGCCATTGGGGGAAGGGGCACAGATACGCAGTATTTT
CDR3 protein: CASSLAIGGRGTDTQYF

J gene: TRBJ2-3
D gene: NA
clone size: NA
V gene: TRBV15
CDR3 DNA: TGTGCCACCAGCCCTGATGGCGGCCGCACAGATACGCAGTATTTT
CDR3 protein: CATSPDGGRTDTQYF

J gene: TRBJ2-5
D gene: TRBD1
clone size: few
V gene: TRBV20-1
CDR3 DNA: TGCAGTGCTCCGGACAGGGTGGAGACCCAGTACTTC
CDR3 protein: CSAPDRVETQYF

J gene: TRBJ2-3
D gene: NA
clone size: NA
V gene: TRBV14
CDR3 DNA: TGTGCCAGCAGCCAAGCACCCGGGTTTCATACGCAGTATTTT
CDR3 protein: CASSQAPGFHTQYF

J gene: TRBJ2-1
D gene: NA
clone size: NA
V gene: TRBV12-5
CDR3 DNA: TGTGCTAGTGGTTTGGTACCCGGAATTCACTCCTACAATGAGCAGTTCTTC
CDR3 protein: CASGLVPGIHSYNEQFF

J gene: TRBJ1-4
D gene: NA
clone size: NA
V gene: TRBV6-6
CDR3 DNA: TGTGCCAGCAGCCTCGACAGTAATGAAAAACTGTTTTTT
CDR3 protein: CASSLDSNEKLFF

J gene: TRBJ1-5
D gene: NA
clone size: few
V gene: TRBV11-2
CDR3 DNA: TGTGCCAGCAGCTTAGATTACAATCAGCCCCAGCATTTT
CDR3 protein: CASSLDYNQPQHF

J gene: TRBJ2-6
D gene: NA
clone size: NA
V gene: TRBV19
CDR3 DNA: TGTGCCAGTAGTATCGGACCGTACCGGAGGGCCAACGTCCTGACTTTC
CDR3 protein: CASSIGPYRRANVLTF

J gene: TRBJ2-5
D gene: NA
clone size: many
V gene: TRBV12-3/TRBV12-4
CDR3 DNA: TGTGCCAGCAGTTTAGGTGCCCGGGGGCAAGGGGAGACCCAGTACTTC
CDR3 protein: CASSLGARGQGETQYF

J gene: TRBJ2-3
D gene: TRBD2
clone size: few
V gene: TRBV9
CDR3 DNA: TGTGCCAGCAGCTACGCGGGAGAGAGCACAGATACGCAGTATTTT
CDR3 protein: CASSYAGESTDTQYF

J gene: TRBJ2-1
D gene: TRBD1
clone size: many
V gene: TRBV29-1
CDR3 DNA: TGCAGCGTTCGGGACAGCTACAATGAGCAGTTCTTC
CDR3 protein: CSVRDSYNEQFF

J gene: TRBJ2-3
D gene: NA
clone size: NA
V gene: TRBV29-1
CDR3 DNA: TGCAGCTCGACCTCAGATACGCAGTATTTT
CDR3 protein: CSSTSDTQYF

J gene: TRBJ2-5
D gene: NA
clone size: NA
V gene: TRBV7-3
CDR3 DNA: TGTGCCAGCAGCTCTTCGGGACTAAGGGGGGAGACCCAGTACTTC
CDR3 protein: CASSSSGLRGETQYF

J gene: TRBJ2-7
D gene: NA
clone size: few
V gene: TRBV20-1
CDR3 DNA: TGCAGTGCAAGAAGAGGGGACCACACCTACGAGCAGTACTTC
CDR3 protein: CSARRGDHTYEQYF

J gene: TRBJ2-1
D gene: TRBD2
clone size: few
V gene: TRBV7-2
CDR3 DNA: TGTGCCAGCAGCTTAGCGAGCGGGGGGGCAAATGAGCAGTTCTTC
CDR3 protein: CASSLASGGANEQFF

J gene: TRBJ1-6
D gene: TRBD1
clone size: many
V gene: TRBV6-1
CDR3 DNA: TGTGCCAGCAGTGGGACAGGGATCCGCTCCTATAATTCACCCCTCCACTTT
CDR3 protein: CASSGTGIRSYNSPLHF

J gene: TRBJ2-5
D gene: NA
clone size: few
V gene: TRBV5-1
CDR3 DNA: TGCGCCAGCAGCCAAAAGCCTTGGGGCCAAGAGACCCAGTACTTC
CDR3 protein: CASSQKPWGQETQYF

J gene: TRBJ1-2
D gene: NA
clone size: many
V gene: TRBV7-2
CDR3 DNA: TGTGCCAGCAGCCCGGGACGGTATGGCTACACCTTC
CDR3 protein: CASSPGRYGYTF